The entry below gives a single TCR beta chain sequence along with its context. This record comes from a study of early stage breast cancer tumors. Sequenced by immunoSEQ multiplex PCR; TCRdb stores in-frame clones only, minus some. The sample has around 78,000 clones; around 85% are singletons. Germline V gives CDR1 LNHNV, CDR2 YYDKDF (reference sequence). V lost 6 bases, J lost 5 bases, and 13 bases lay in between. This CDR3 is 14 amino acids long. The TCR sequence derives from a person in their 60s with breast cancer. Input material: blood. The chain recombines TRBV15 with TRBJ2-2, with D tentatively TRBD2 (6 bases). The CDR3 loop is CATREVGGTGELFF. Here the CDR3 DNA reads TGTGCCACCAGAGAAGTTGGGGGGACCGGGGAGCTGTTTTTT.